Shown below are 18 T cell receptor beta chains from a single sample sequenced in a study of chemoradiotherapy in HPV16-positive cancers. TCRdb's table, derived via immunoSEQ multiplex PCR, lists solely in-frame clones and lacks some. The data hold around 33,000 clones, with 86% observed a single time. The sequencing used blood, collected from a patient who underwent chemoradiotherapy. The source is a human donor with HPV-associated anogenital cancer.

The rearrangement links TRBV7-8 to TRBJ2-7; possibly TRBD2 for D (6 bases). CDR1 is SGHVS, CDR2 FQNEAQ, per germline. This CDR3 comprises 13 residues. Between the trimmed V and J ends, which lost 4 bases and 5 bases, there was a span of 12 bases. The CDR3 DNA reads TGTGCCAGCAGCTCAAGGTGGGAGGACGAGCAGTACTTC. It encodes CASSSRWEDEQYF.

The chain carries TRBV7-2 and TRBJ2-1; unclear D gene. Germline CDR1 and CDR2: SGHTA and FQGNSA. V lost 4 bases and J lost 10, with 14 bases in between. The CDR3 is made up of 13 amino acids. The CDR3 DNA follows: TGTGCCAGCAGCTCCTCAACGACATGGGAGCAGTTCTTC. Residues: CASSSSTTWEQFF.

This chain uses TRBV6-1 with TRBJ2-7; the D gene could be TRBD1 or TRBD2 (5 bases each). Germline CDR1 and CDR2: MNHNS and SASEGT. V was shortened by 4 bases and J by 1 base, with 17 bases between the two germline ends. CDR3 size: 16 residues. The CDR3 DNA reads TGTGCCAGCAGTGGTCCTACCCCGGGACCTTCCTACGAGCAGTACTTC. Its protein is CASSGPTPGPSYEQYF.

The chain has TRBV7-2 and TRBJ2-3; 10 nucleotides match TRBD2. V was pared by 2 bases and J by 1 base, with 3 bases of the junction left unmatched. The CDR3 length is 16 residues. Germline CDR1 and CDR2: SGHTA and FQGNSA. The CDR3 sequence: CASSLLLAGGTDTQYF. In nucleotides, the CDR3 is TGTGCCAGCAGCTTACTGCTAGCGGGGGGCACAGATACGCAGTATTTT.

The chain employs TRBV10-1 and TRBJ2-2; the match to TRBD2 covers 8 bases. Germline-derived CDR1 and CDR2 are WNHNN and SYGVQD (reference sequence). The CDR3 totals 16 residues. With V trimmed by 4 bases and J by 4 bases, 8 bases remained unmatched. The CDR3 here is CASSVRAGGSTGELFF. The DNA of the CDR3 is TGCGCCAGCAGTGTGAGGGCGGGGGGCTCCACCGGGGAGCTGTTTTTT.

CDR3 coding DNA: TGTGCCAGCAGCTTACGGAGGGCGGTGAACACTGAAGCTTTCTTT. Translation: CASSLRRAVNTEAFF. The chain uses TRBV7-8 and TRBJ1-1; D not resolved. This CDR3 contains 15 residues. Deletions cut 2 bases from V and 0 bases from J, with 10 bases between. CDR1 is SGHVS, CDR2 FQNEAQ, per germline.

The chain combines TRBV5-1 with TRBJ2-7, with D possibly TRBD1 on 5 matching bases. The V gene's germline CDR1 is SGHRS and CDR2 YFSETQ. The CDR3 loop spans 14 amino acids. With 4 bases removed from V and 5 bases from J, the gap between germline ends came to 16 bases. The CDR3 protein is CASSGVGESHEQYF. CDR3 nucleotides: TGCGCCAGCAGCGGGGTAGGGGAAAGCCACGAGCAGTACTTC.

The genes are TRBV7-9 and TRBJ1-1; unclear D gene. Looked up from germline, CDR1 is SEHNR and CDR2 is FQNEAQ (reference sequence). This CDR3 region has 14 residues. V dropped 7 bases and J dropped 1 base, with 13 bases sitting between them. The CDR3 sequence is CASTLGSSNTEAFF. The CDR3 nucleotides read TGTGCCAGCACCCTAGGGAGTTCGAACACTGAAGCTTTCTTT. The complete variable domain, with remaining parts taken from reference TRBV7-9 and TRBJ1-1, reads DTGVSQNPRHKITKRGQNVTFRCDPISEHNRLYWYRQTLGQGPEFLTYFQNEAQLEKSRLLSDRFSAERPKGSFSTLEIQRTEQGDSAMYLCASTLGSSNTEAFFGQGTRLTVV.

This chain uses TRBV4-2 with TRBJ2-7, with D possibly TRBD1 on 6 matching bases. Germline values: CDR1 LGHNA, CDR2 YNFKEQ. V was shortened by 1 base and J by 5 bases, with 15 bases between the two germline ends. CDR3 length: 15 amino acids. CDR3 protein: CASSQAPEQGNEQYF. Written as DNA, the CDR3 is TGTGCCAGCAGCCAAGCCCCTGAACAGGGCAACGAGCAGTACTTC.

The J gene is TRBJ1-2, the V gene TRBV7-9; the D is unclear. This CDR3 spans 16 amino acids. Germline V gives CDR1 SEHNR, CDR2 FQNEAQ (reference sequence). V was shortened by 5 bases and J by 3 bases, with 19 bases between the two germline ends. The CDR3 DNA is TGTGCCAGCAGCCCGAGTTATAGTTTGAGGGACTATGGCTACACCTTC. It codes for CASSPSYSLRDYGYTF.

This clone is medium-sized by share. The CDR3 loop reads CASSLEVRSSYEQYF. The CDR3 nucleotides read TGTGCCAGCAGCTTAGAAGTCAGGAGCTCCTACGAGCAGTACTTC. V usage is TRBV7-9 and J usage is TRBJ2-7; no clear D. CDR3 length: 15 residues. The V gene's germline CDR1 is SEHNR and CDR2 FQNEAQ (reference sequence). Trimming left V 1 base short and J 0 bases short, with 10 bases between.

The genes are TRBV5-8 and TRBJ2-7, with TRBD2 as a possible D gene (6 bases). Germline CDR1 is SGHTS and CDR2 is YDEGEE. Deletions cut 3 bases from V and 3 bases from J, with 19 bases between. The CDR3 is 16 amino acids. The CDR3: CASSSSRRGLFYEQYF. CDR3 coding DNA: TGTGCCAGCAGCTCCTCACGGAGGGGATTATTCTACGAGCAGTACTTC.

The CDR3 region is CASRVRAPYTQYF. For the CDR3, the DNA is TGTGCCAGCAGGGTTAGGGCCCCCTATACGCAGTATTTT. The rearrangement joins TRBV27 to TRBJ2-3; D uncertain. Germline V lookup: CDR1 MNHEY, CDR2 SMNVEV (reference sequence). Trimming took 6 bases from V and 7 from J, leaving 14 bases between them. The CDR3 runs 13 residues.

The chain is built from TRBV4-1 and TRBJ1-2, with 7 bases that match TRBD1. This CDR3 has 15 residues. CDR1 MGHRA and CDR2 YSYEKL come from the germline V gene. Trimming at V came to 4 bases and at J to 1 base, leaving 6 bases not matched to a gene. CDR3 bases: TGCGCCAGCAGCCTAGAGACAGGGATTAACTATGGCTACACCTTC. It specifies CASSLETGINYGYTF.

This chain joins TRBV6-1 and TRBJ2-2, with D unclear. The CDR3 extends over 14 amino acids. Germline V gives CDR1 MNHNS, CDR2 SASEGT. V gave up 4 bases and J gave up 5 bases, with 11 bases separating them. The CDR3 here is CASSGAPLTGELFF. The CDR3 DNA sequence: TGTGCCAGCAGTGGGGCCCCTTTAACCGGGGAGCTGTTTTTT.

The V and J genes are TRBV11-2 and TRBJ1-3; D may be TRBD1 (6 bases). V was clipped by 5 bases and J by 0 bases, with 14 bases between them. Germline CDR1 is SGHAT and CDR2 is FQNNGV. The CDR3 spans 16 residues. CDR3 sequence: CASSPQGLHSGNTIYF. CDR3 in DNA: TGTGCCAGCAGCCCACAGGGACTGCACTCTGGAAACACCATATATTTT.

The chain has TRBV6-5 and TRBJ1-1, with D possibly being TRBD1 (5 bases). V shed 5 bases and J shed 0 bases, with 7 bases lying between them. This CDR3 spans 13 amino acids. Germline CDR1 and CDR2: MNHEY and SVGAGI. The CDR3: CASSPGLNTEAFF. The CDR3 DNA follows: TGTGCCAGCAGTCCGGGACTGAACACTGAAGCTTTCTTT.

This clone has more than one count but fewer than ten. This rearrangement joins TRBV29-1 to TRBJ1-2; D might be TRBD1 (5 bases). Looked up from germline, CDR1 is SQVTM and CDR2 is ANQGSEA. CDR3 length: 14 amino acids. The V end lost 0 bases, the J end lost 7 bases, and 15 bases lay between the germline ends. This CDR3 is CSVEESVGASGYTF. In DNA form, the CDR3 reads TGCAGCGTTGAAGAAAGCGTCGGGGCAAGTGGCTACACCTTC.